This TCR beta chain was identified during a study of OX40 agonist ivuxolimab in advanced cancers. V dropped 8 bases and J dropped 1 base, with 7 bases sitting between them. CDR3 length: 12 amino acids. The germline CDR1 and CDR2 sequences are LGHNT and FRNRAP. This clone was seen only once. Only in-frame clones appear in the TCRdb table, and some are missing; sequencing was by immunoSEQ multiplex PCR. The sample shows tens of thousands of clones, roughly 82% of them seen only once. The sample here was CD4+ or CD8+ T cells sorted from blood, taken in a trial of the OX40 agonist ivuxolimab. The gene calls are TRBV12-5 and TRBJ2-3, with a possible D match to TRBD1 (5 bases). This sequence was found in an adult with an advanced solid tumor such as melanoma, head and neck, liver or kidney cancer. The CDR3, as DNA: TGTGCTAGTCTCAGGGGCACAGATACGCAGTATTTT. Its protein product is CASLRGTDTQYF.